This is a list of T cell receptor beta chains from one sample in a study of blood T cell repertoires in COVID-19. Measured with immunoSEQ multiplex PCR; TCRdb has only the in-frame clones, and not every one. The sample has some 150,000 clones, around 87% seen once; the top ten hold over 3.5%. Sequenced: peripheral blood. These receptor sequences come from a man between 18 and 29 years old with active or convalescent COVID-19. CDR3s include the opening cysteine and the closing phenylalanine or tryptophan. The D gene is left open where the match is weak. Clone size is shown for a subset of rows, as once, few, many or a class of expanded clone.

-	TRBD2	TRBJ2-5	TRBV11-3	TGTGCCAGCAGCCTCAGTAGCGGGAGTGAGACCCAGTACTTC	CASSLSSGSETQYF
-	-	TRBJ1-2	TRBV6-6	TGTGCCAGCAGTTATACAGGTCAATTCTATGGCTACACCTTC	CASSYTGQFYGYTF
-	-	TRBJ1-4	TRBV19	TGTGCCAGTAGTGAGACAGGCTTTAATGAAAAACTGTTTTTT	CASSETGFNEKLFF
-	-	TRBJ2-3	TRBV5-4	TGTGCCAGCAGCTTGCCGTTAGCCACAGATACGCAGTATTTT	CASSLPLATDTQYF
-	-	TRBJ2-5	TRBV7-2	TGTGCCAGCAGCTTAGAGGGGGGGGTGGAGACCCAGTACTTC	CASSLEGGVETQYF
-	-	TRBJ1-1	TRBV5-6	TGTGCCAGCACCAAAAACACTGAAGCTTTCTTT	CASTKNTEAFF
-	-	TRBJ1-6	TRBV14	TGTGCCAGCAGCCAAGTACCTACGAGCTCCTATAATTCACCCCTCCACTTT	CASSQVPTSSYNSPLHF
-	-	TRBJ1-5	TRBV18	TGTGCCAGCTCACCACCGGGGAGCGGCAATCAGCCCCAGCATTTT	CASSPPGSGNQPQHF
-	TRBD1	TRBJ2-5	TRBV5-1	TGCGCCAGCAGCTTTTTCTCCCAGACAGGGGGCCGAGAGACCCAGTACTTC	CASSFFSQTGGRETQYF
-	-	TRBJ2-5	TRBV24-1	TGTGCCACCAGTGAACACAGCCAAGAGACCCAGTACTTC	CATSEHSQETQYF
-	-	TRBJ2-5	TRBV7-2	TGTGCCAGCAGCTCGGGAATAGGGGGAGAGACCCAGTACTTC	CASSSGIGGETQYF
-	TRBD1	TRBJ2-1	TRBV30	TGTGCCTGGGGGAGAGGGTGGGACAGGGACGCCTACAATGAGCAGTTCTTC	CAWGRGWDRDAYNEQFF
-	-	TRBJ2-5	TRBV18	TGTGCCAGCTCACCAGAGTCATACCAAGAGACCCAGTACTTC	CASSPESYQETQYF
-	-	TRBJ1-1	TRBV6-5	TGTGCCAGCAGTTACGGGCACACGAACACTGAAGCTTTCTTT	CASSYGHTNTEAFF
-	-	TRBJ2-1	TRBV6-5	TGTGCCAGCAGTTACTCGAATACTGATGAGCAGTTCTTC	CASSYSNTDEQFF
-	-	TRBJ2-2	TRBV6-6	TGTGCCAGCAGTTCCCGACTAGGGATTAACGCCGGGGAGCTGTTTTTT	CASSSRLGINAGELFF
-	-	TRBJ1-2	TRBV12-5	TGTGCTAGTGGTTTGGCAAGGGGTGGCTACACCTTC	CASGLARGGYTF
once	TRBD2	TRBJ2-7	TRBV10-3	TGTGCCATCCAGACTAGCGGGGTCTCCTACGAGCAGTACTTC	CAIQTSGVSYEQYF
-	-	TRBJ1-5	TRBV28	TGTGCCAGCAGGGCGGGCAGGTACCAGCATTTT	CASRAGRYQHF
-	-	TRBJ1-6	TRBV21-1	TGTGCCAGCAGCAGGCCCGGTAGGTCGGGCGAGGGCGTGTGGAGCTCCTATAATTCACCCCTCCACTTT	CASSRPGRSGEGVWSSYNSPLHF
-	-	TRBJ2-7	TRBV30	TGTGCCTGGAGAGCGGGACACCTTTACGAGCAGTACTTC	CAWRAGHLYEQYF
-	TRBD1	TRBJ1-2	TRBV2	TGTGCCAGCAGTTGGGACAGCGAGCTTGGATTTTACTATGGCTACACCTTC	CASSWDSELGFYYGYTF
-	-	TRBJ1-5	TRBV9	TGTGCCAGCAGCGGACGGACTCCTAGGCACAATCAGCCCCAGCATTTT	CASSGRTPRHNQPQHF
few	TRBD1	TRBJ2-1	TRBV5-4	TGTGCCAGCAGCTTCCCAGGGGGTTACAATGAGCAGTTCTTC	CASSFPGGYNEQFF
-	TRBD1	TRBJ2-7	TRBV7-8	TGTGCCAGCAGCTTACTCGTAGGAACAGGGGGCGCCGACGAGCAGTACTTC	CASSLLVGTGGADEQYF
-	TRBD2	TRBJ2-4	TRBV7-2	TGTGCCAGCAGCTCTGGGACTAGCGGGGTGGAAGACATTCAGTACTTC	CASSSGTSGVEDIQYF
-	TRBD2	TRBJ2-1	TRBV2	TGTGCCAGCAGGCTACTACTAGCGGGAGCAAATGAGCAGTTCTTC	CASRLLLAGANEQFF
once	TRBD1	TRBJ1-4	TRBV9	TGTGCCAGCAGCGCACAGGGGATTAATGAAAAACTGTTTTTT	CASSAQGINEKLFF
once	-	TRBJ1-1	TRBV7-2	TGTGCCAGCAGCTTAGTATTGAGGAGGACTGAAGCTTTCTTT	CASSLVLRRTEAFF
once	-	TRBJ1-6	TRBV12-3/TRBV12-4	TGTGCCAGCAGCCGACAGGACGGTTCACCCCTCCACTTT	CASSRQDGSPLHF
-	TRBD1	TRBJ1-5	TRBV19	TGTGCCAGTACCGATACAGGGGGCGGGCAGCCCCAGCATTTT	CASTDTGGGQPQHF
-	TRBD1	TRBJ1-1	TRBV12-3/TRBV12-4	TGTGCCAGCAGTCAACAGACAGGGGCTGAAGCTTTCTTT	CASSQQTGAEAFF
-	-	TRBJ1-6	TRBV6-6	TGTGCCAGCAGTTATTGGACAGATATTTATAATTCACCCCTCCACTTT	CASSYWTDIYNSPLHF
-	TRBD1	TRBJ1-2	TRBV2	TGTGCCAGCAGTCTGCCGGGACAGGGTTTTGGCTACACCTTC	CASSLPGQGFGYTF
few	TRBD1	TRBJ2-2	TRBV2	TGTGCCAGCACGAACAGGGGCACCGGGGAGCTGTTTTTT	CASTNRGTGELFF
-	TRBD2	TRBJ2-4	TRBV2	TGTGCCAGCAGGGGACTAGCGAAAGCCAAAAACATTCAGTACTTC	CASRGLAKAKNIQYF
-	TRBD1	TRBJ2-1	TRBV5-4	TGTGCCAGCACCGTAGGGGACAGCGATGAGCAGTTCTTC	CASTVGDSDEQFF
-	-	TRBJ1-6	TRBV14	TGTGCCAGCAGCCAAGATACGGCGGGGATGATTTATAATTCACCCCTCCACTTT	CASSQDTAGMIYNSPLHF
-	TRBD2	TRBJ2-2	TRBV5-4	TGTGCCAGCAGCCGAAGACTAGCGGGGGTCCCCGTGGAGCTGTTTTTT	CASSRRLAGVPVELFF
-	-	TRBJ1-2	TRBV28	TGTGCCAGCAGTTTGGCGGGGACGGATGGCTACACCTTC	CASSLAGTDGYTF
-	-	TRBJ1-3	TRBV5-1	TGCGCCAGCAGCTCCGGAACAGGGAACACCATATATTTT	CASSSGTGNTIYF
-	TRBD1	TRBJ1-2	TRBV3-1/TRBV3-2	TGTGCCAGCAGCCACCAGGGGGCCGATGGCTACACCTTC	CASSHQGADGYTF
-	-	TRBJ1-1	TRBV7-9	TGTGCCAGCAGGCCCGGACAGCAACGGATGAACACTGAAGCTTTCTTT	CASRPGQQRMNTEAFF
-	-	TRBJ2-5	TRBV27	TGTGCCAGCAGTTTCGTTTACCAAGAGACCCAGTACTTC	CASSFVYQETQYF
-	TRBD1	TRBJ1-2	TRBV5-1	TGCGCCAGCAGCTTGGTGACAGGGGCCTCCTCTAACTATGGCTACACCTTC	CASSLVTGASSNYGYTF
-	-	TRBJ2-7	TRBV18	TGTGCCAGCTCACGTTATGATTCCGGGAGTGGCGAGCAGTACTTC	CASSRYDSGSGEQYF
-	-	TRBJ1-6	TRBV19	TGTGCCAGTAGTATTAGCGACTATAATTCACCCCTCCACTTT	CASSISDYNSPLHF
-	-	TRBJ2-1	TRBV15	TGTGCCACCAGCAGAGAGATGATAGCCGGGGACAATGAGCAGTTCTTC	CATSREMIAGDNEQFF
-	-	TRBJ1-2	TRBV3-1/TRBV3-2	TGTGCCAGCAGCCACCCACCAGGGTCTATGGGCTACACCTTC	CASSHPPGSMGYTF
-	TRBD1	TRBJ1-1	TRBV6-5	TGTGCCAGCAATCAGGGGGCAAGTACTGAAGCTTTCTTT	CASNQGASTEAFF
-	TRBD1	TRBJ1-2	TRBV11-2	TGTGCCAGCAGCCCCCGGGCCGGGTCCAGGGGGAACTATGGCTACACCTTC	CASSPRAGSRGNYGYTF
-	-	TRBJ2-7	TRBV4-2	TGTGCCAGCAGCCAAGATCGGAGGTCCTACGAGCAGTACTTC	CASSQDRRSYEQYF
-	-	TRBJ2-7	TRBV15	TGTGCCACCAGCTCCCGAGGGGGTCGAAGTATTTACGAGCAGTACTTC	CATSSRGGRSIYEQYF